The 3 T cell receptor beta chains in this list originate from one sample, sequenced in a study of blood T cell repertoires in COVID-19 (dated by TCRdb to the early 2020s). Preparation of the library involved the immunoSEQ multiplex PCR assay. TCRdb took this table from immuneACCESS and kept in-frame rearrangements with V and J called. Such tables lack part of the clones; where checked against another copy, unresolved V genes explain under half of the gap, and the rest is unexplained. Here the sample has more than 55,000 clones; almost 80% occur a single time. Approximately 3% of the sample lies in the top ten. Sequencing was done on a sample of peripheral blood. These receptors were collected from a man aged 55-75 years with acute or convalescent COVID-19.

The chain employs TRBV11-2 and TRBJ1-1, with 8 positions matching TRBD1. The CDR3 runs 15 residues. Germline V gene lookup returns CDR1 SGHAT and CDR2 FQNNGV. Unmatched junction bases numbered 10, after V lost 5 bases and J lost 5 bases. Written as DNA, the CDR3 is TGTGCCAGCAGCGATCGGACAGGGACGGGAACTGAAGCTTTCTTT. Translated: CASSDRTGTGTEAFF.

The chain uses TRBV7-2 and TRBJ2-7, with D maybe TRBD1 (6 bases). From germline, CDR1 is SGHTA and CDR2 FQGNSA. V lost 1 base, J lost 5 bases, and 9 bases lay in between. The CDR3 runs to 13 residues. CDR3 sequence: CASSLGPGDEQYF. In DNA form, the CDR3 reads TGTGCCAGCAGCTTAGGCCCAGGGGACGAGCAGTACTTC.

The V call is TRBV6-5, the J call TRBJ2-5; 9 bases agree with TRBD2. Germline CDR1 MNHEY, CDR2 SVGAGI. J gave up 9 bases and V 2 bases, and 4 bases lay outside the gene matches. This CDR3 region has 13 residues. The CDR3 reads CASSYAGGEAQYF. The CDR3 bases are TGTGCCAGCAGTTACGCGGGGGGGGAGGCCCAGTACTTC.